This T cell receptor beta chain came from a study of T cells in Graves' hyperthyroidism and ophthalmopathy. Findings and limits, study-wide: Appearing also in blood were most of the thyroid clonotypes expanded above 0.001.

The authors obtained PBMCs from roughly 10 ml of fresh peripheral blood. Amplified regions were TCR beta CDR3 sequences from RNA transcripts. The study used the HTBI primer set for a first-round RT-PCR of the TCR CDR3. Via MiXCR, TCRdb re-called the multiplex PCR reads, giving one row per CDR3 protein. The sample lists more than 300,000 distinct CDR3 sequences, about 18% occurring once. Germline CDR1 reads MGHRA; CDR2 reads YSYEKL. Trimming cost V 1 base and J 6 bases, with 12 bases left between them. There are 15 residues in the CDR3. Concerning this clonotype itself: Its antigen is unknown.

The sample was blood. The source is a young man with Graves' ophthalmopathy. This chain joins TRBV4-1 and TRBJ2-2; D perhaps matches TRBD2 (5 bases). For the CDR3, the DNA is TGCGCCAGCAGCCAAGGGGGTTTAGCGTCCGGGGAGCTGTTTTTT. Its protein is CASSQGGLASGELFF.